These 20 T cell receptor beta chains were sequenced from one sample in a study of T cells in localized non-small cell lung cancer. The data were produced by immunoSEQ multiplex PCR, yet TCRdb's version contains in-frame clones alone and is incomplete. The sample lists about 1,600 clones; 34% were seen once. Sequencing used normal lung tissue next to the tumor, obtained before any cancer treatment. Receptor source: a female donor over 55 with stage II squamous cell lung carcinoma.

This chain joins TRBV30 and TRBJ1-3; D gene unclear. V was cut by 5 bases and J by 4 bases, with 9 bases left in between. The CDR3 has 12 amino acids. Germline V gene lookup returns CDR1 GTSNPN and CDR2 SVGIG (reference sequence). CDR3: CAWEVAGNTIYF. DNA for the CDR3: TGTGCCTGGGAGGTTGCCGGAAACACCATATATTTT.

The chain combines TRBV11-3 with TRBJ1-5; 9 bases match TRBD1. The CDR3 covers 15 residues. Germline V gene data show CDR1 as SGHNT and CDR2 as YENEEA. V lost 5 bases and J lost 1; bases outside the gene matches: 3. The CDR3 sequence is CASSNRGLSNQPQHF. CDR3 bases: TGTGCCAGCAGCAACAGGGGGCTGAGCAATCAGCCCCAGCATTTT.

This clone has a single count. The chain couples TRBV19 to TRBJ1-1, with D maybe TRBD1 (6 bases). Between the trimmed V and J ends, which lost 4 bases and 5 bases, there was a span of 11 bases. The CDR3 length is 13 residues. Germline assignment: CDR1 LNHDA and CDR2 SQIVND (reference sequence). CDR3 sequence reads: CASSKAGQTEAFF. As DNA, the CDR3 is TGTGCCAGTAGTAAGGCAGGACAGACTGAAGCTTTCTTT.

The rearrangement joins TRBV6-8 to TRBJ2-3, with 9 bases that match TRBD1. J lost 5 bases, V lost 4 bases, and 10 bases had no gene match. The CDR3 is 16 amino acids. From germline, CDR1 is MNHGY and CDR2 SAAAGT. The CDR3 nucleotides are TGTGCCAGCAGTTTGGGACAGGGCAGAGTGGGAGATACGCAGTATTTT. Translation gives CASSLGQGRVGDTQYF.

The chain recombines TRBV6-8 with TRBJ2-3; 7 nucleotides agree with TRBD2. Germline-derived CDR1 and CDR2 are MNHGY and SAAAGT. The CDR3 totals 18 residues. V trimming: 0 bases; J trimming: 3 bases; junction bases outside the gene matches: 12. Here the CDR3 reads CASSYSGSRGGGTDTQYF. In DNA form, the CDR3 reads TGTGCCAGCAGTTACTCGGGATCTCGCGGGGGTGGAACAGATACGCAGTATTTT.

The J gene is TRBJ2-1, the V gene TRBV6-8; 9 bases match TRBD1. Per germline, CDR1 MNHGY and CDR2 SAAAGT. With 7 bases clipped from V and 4 bases from J, the junction kept 5 bases outside the gene matches. CDR3 length: 14 residues. The CDR3 spells CASTSGTGYNEQFF. Here the CDR3 DNA reads TGTGCCAGCACCTCAGGGACAGGGTACAATGAGCAGTTCTTC.

Relative to its sample, this clone is medium-sized (0.01 to 0.1%). Here the CDR3 reads CASSFPGQGGGYTF. The CDR3 nucleotides read TGTGCCAGCAGCTTCCCGGGACAGGGGGGTGGCTACACCTTC. The chain is built from TRBV11-3 and TRBJ1-2, with TRBD1 matching 11 bases. The CDR3 is made up of 14 amino acids. V gave up 3 bases and J gave up 7 bases; unmatched junction bases: 4. Germline values: CDR1 SGHNT, CDR2 YENEEA.

The sample holds a few counts of this clone. J is TRBJ1-2 and V is TRBV6-8, with D tentatively TRBD1 (6 bases). Trimming took off 4 bases at V and 5 bases at J, with 8 bases between the two ends. The CDR3 runs to 12 residues. Germline V lookup: CDR1 MNHGY, CDR2 SAAAGT. The DNA for the CDR3 is TGTGCCAGCAGTTCACAGGGTTATGGCTACACCTTC. This codes for CASSSQGYGYTF.

The table lists this clone with a few counts. This chain links TRBV2 with TRBJ2-7, with 7 bases that match TRBD2. This CDR3 spans 14 amino acids. Germline-derived CDR1 and CDR2 are SNHLY and FYNNEI. V trimming: 5 bases; J trimming: 1 base; junction bases outside the gene matches: 5. The CDR3 nucleotides are TGTGCCAGCAGTTTCCTAGCGGAGTCCTACGAGCAGTACTTC. Translating gives CASSFLAESYEQYF.

The chain links TRBV6-8 to TRBJ2-2; D remains unclear. Germline loops: CDR1 MNHGY, CDR2 SAAAGT. The CDR3 consists of 15 residues. Between the trimmed V and J ends, which lost 6 bases and 0 bases, there was a span of 11 bases. The CDR3 protein is CASSSGPTNTGELFF. Here the CDR3 DNA reads TGTGCCAGCAGCTCCGGCCCGACGAACACCGGGGAGCTGTTTTTT.

This clone was picked up a small number of times. A read error may account for a junction end that differs from germline. This rearrangement joins TRBV6-8 to TRBJ2-3; TRBD2 matches 14 bases. Germline V gives CDR1 MNHGY, CDR2 SAAAGT. The CDR3 length is 16 residues. The CDR3 bases are TGTGCCAGCAGTGACTCGACTAGCGGGGGGGCAGATACGCAGTATTTT. It encodes CASSDSTSGGADTQYF.

The gene calls are TRBV12-5 and TRBJ1-4; D may be TRBD1 (5 bases). There are 14 residues in the CDR3. Trimming cost V 6 bases and J 6 bases, with 14 bases left between them. From germline, CDR1 is LGHNT and CDR2 FRNRAP. CDR3 residues: CASGWGVVDEKLFF. The CDR3 nucleotides read TGTGCTAGTGGGTGGGGGGTCGTTGATGAAAAACTGTTTTTT. Variable domain in full (rest from reference TRBV12-5 and TRBJ1-4): DARVTQTPRHKVTEMGQEVTMRCQPILGHNTVFWYRQTMMQGLELLAYFRNRAPLDDSGMPKDRFSAEMPDATLATLKIQPSEPRDSAVYFCASGWGVVDEKLFFGSGTQLSVL.

The rearrangement joins TRBV16 to TRBJ1-5; D is undetermined. The CDR3 sequence is 17 residues long. V shed 0 bases and J shed 0 bases, with 12 bases lying between them. CDR1 and CDR2 (germline): KGHSY, FQNENV. The CDR3 DNA reads as TGTGCCAGCAGCCAATCTGTTATAGGGTATAGCAATCAGCCCCAGCATTTT. As protein: CASSQSVIGYSNQPQHF.

V and J are TRBV11-3 and TRBJ2-1; D is perhaps TRBD1 or TRBD2 (5 bases each). CDR1 and CDR2 (germline): SGHNT, YENEEA. The CDR3 spans 16 residues. V lost 4 bases, J lost 0 bases, and 13 bases lay in between. In DNA form, the CDR3 reads TGTGCCAGCAGCTCTCATGGGGGAAGCTCCTACAATGAGCAGTTCTTC. Translating it yields CASSSHGGSSYNEQFF. Drawing the rest from reference TRBV11-3 and TRBJ2-1, the complete variable domain is EAGVVQSPRYKIIEKKQPVAFWCNPISGHNTLYWYLQNLGQGPELLIRYENEEAVDDSQLPKDRFSAERLKGVDSTLKIQPAELGDSAVYLCASSSHGGSSYNEQFFGPGTRLTVL.

This clone is categorized as medium-sized (0.01 to 0.1%). The genes are TRBV11-3 and TRBJ1-1; 7 positions match TRBD1. The CDR3 runs to 15 residues. Germline CDR1 is SGHNT and CDR2 is YENEEA. V was pared by 5 bases and J by 2 bases, with 8 bases of the junction left unmatched. The CDR3 sequence: CASSHRRDSNTEAFF. The CDR3 DNA sequence: TGTGCCAGCAGCCACCGCCGGGACAGTAACACTGAAGCTTTCTTT.

The chain couples TRBV12-5 to TRBJ2-1; D remains ambiguous. From germline, CDR1 is LGHNT and CDR2 FRNRAP. Between the trimmed V and J ends, which lost 7 bases and 7 bases, there was a span of 14 bases. The length of the CDR3 is 13 residues. CDR3 sequence: CASDPFPANEQFF. The CDR3 nucleotides read TGTGCTAGTGATCCGTTCCCAGCAAATGAGCAGTTCTTC.

The sample holds a few counts of this clone. The rearrangement uses TRBV19 and TRBJ1-6; 10 nucleotides line up with TRBD1. Looked up from germline, CDR1 is LNHDA and CDR2 is SQIVND (reference sequence). J lost 8 bases, V lost 3 bases, and 7 bases had no gene match. This CDR3 region has 16 residues. CDR3 loop: CASSIFPGTGDSPLHF. The CDR3 DNA sequence: TGTGCCAGTAGTATTTTCCCGGGGACAGGGGATTCACCCCTCCACTTT.

The chain joins TRBV6-8 to TRBJ1-2, with D maybe TRBD1 (6 bases). Germline lookup yields CDR1 MNHGY and CDR2 SAAAGT. The CDR3 has 15 residues. Trimming took off 7 bases at V and 6 bases at J, with 21 bases between the two ends. CDR3 sequence reads: CASTPRGGGHHGYTF. The CDR3 nucleotides are TGTGCCAGCACCCCACGTGGGGGGGGCCACCATGGCTACACCTTC.

About this clone: One end of the junction varies from germline; a read error may be responsible. This chain joins TRBV29-1 and TRBJ2-5; no clear D gene. Germline loops: CDR1 SQVTM, CDR2 ANQGSEA. The CDR3 is made up of 12 amino acids. CDR3: CSIEPTAETQYF. CDR3 sequence (DNA): TGCAGCATTGAGCCGACGGCGGAGACCCAGTACTTC.

Here the CDR3 reads CASSIGRGFMNTEAFF. The CDR3 DNA reads TGTGCCAGTAGTATTGGGCGGGGTTTCATGAACACTGAAGCTTTCTTT. The chain uses TRBV19 and TRBJ1-1; no clear D gene. CDR3 length equals 16 residues. Trimming shortened V by 3 bases and J by 0 bases, and 14 bases separated the two germline ends. Germline CDR1 and CDR2: LNHDA and SQIVND (reference sequence).